The clone carrying this T cell receptor (beta chain) has only a few counts. Study processing details: Quantification of nucleated cells was approximated via reference gene primer amplification. Assay: immunoSEQ multiplex PCR; the TCRdb copy retains only in-frame clones and omits some. The V and J calls and clone size are taken from that table; D and trimming were inferred from the DNA. This sample yields about 300,000 clones, of which more than 75% are seen a single time; under 2% belongs to the top ten. Germline assignment: CDR1 MNHEY and CDR2 SMNVEV (reference sequence). This CDR3 is built from 18 residues. Deletions cut 5 bases from V and 4 bases from J, with 21 bases between. These data are taken from a study of blood T cell repertoires in COVID-19. Study-level background: Acute and convalescent COVID-19 specimens originated in the United States, Italy and Spain. T cells, B-cell-depleted T cells, or PBMCs provided the cDNA or gDNA that served as material.

The V gene is TRBV27, the J gene TRBJ1-6; unclear D gene. This TCR came from a woman aged 45-65 years with acute or convalescent COVID-19. Sequenced input: peripheral blood. The CDR3 region has the DNA TGTGCCAGCAGTCCCACCTCCCGACATTTGGGTTATAATTCACCCCTCCACTTT. Translation: CASSPTSRHLGYNSPLHF.